Sequencing of this TCR beta chain was carried out in a study of blood T cell repertoires in COVID-19. Seattle patients were enrolled while actively infected and followed longitudinally. Assay used: immunoSEQ multiplex PCR; TCRdb lists only in-frame clones, some missing. This sample has 150,000 to 200,000 clones; less than 95% occur once, and the top ten carry 0.7% to 0.8%. The CDR3 has 13 amino acids. CDR1 SGHAT and CDR2 FQNNGV come from the germline V gene. The germline V and J ends were trimmed by 0 bases and 6 bases, with 8 bases remaining between them. This clonotype originated in a man aged 30-40 years with COVID-19, enrolled during active disease. Specimen: peripheral blood. The chain uses TRBV11-2 and TRBJ1-2; no definite D call. CDR3 in amino acids: CASSLEGGNGYTF. The CDR3 bases are TGTGCCAGCAGCTTAGAAGGAGGGAATGGCTACACCTTC.